This T cell receptor (beta chain) is from a study of cytomegalovirus exposure and HLA in healthy donors. Whole-study context: According to later analysis, the same platform produced the roughly 110 validation and several hundred first-cohort repertoires.

A note on this clone: Its antigen is unknown.

V was clipped by 3 bases and J by 5 bases; unmatched bases: 3. CDR1 is LNHDA, CDR2 SQIVND, per germline (reference sequence). This CDR3 is 14 amino acids long. Study findings and constraints: The study flagged about 160 TCR beta chains as cytomegalovirus-associated. According to reports, the classifier identified cytomegalovirus status with high specificity and sensitivity. Rare sequences made up most TCRs, while some public TCRs were found in many donors.

Profiled with immunoSEQ multiplex PCR; TCRdb holds only in-frame clones, not every one. This table has around 150,000 clones, 89% appearing once. The sequence derives from a man between 18 and 29 years old in good health and CMV-seropositive. The chain combines TRBV19 with TRBJ2-3; 9 nucleotides match TRBD2. Source material: PBMCs. The CDR3 here is CASSIPSGIDTQYF. CDR3 sequence (DNA): TGTGCCAGTAGTATCCCTAGCGGGATAGATACGCAGTATTTT. The full variable domain, completed using reference TRBV19 and TRBJ2-3, is DGGITQSPKYLFRKEGQNVTLSCEQNLNHDAMYWYRQDPGQGLRLIYYSQIVNDFQKGDIAEGYSVSREKKESFPLTVTSAQKNPTAFYLCASSIPSGIDTQYFGPGTRLTVL.